This record looks at one T cell receptor (beta chain) sequence and its context. Authors' processing steps: Reference gene primers were amplified, and this amplification served to estimate nucleated cell counts. Only in-frame clones appear in the TCRdb table, and some are missing; sequencing was by immunoSEQ multiplex PCR. That table furnishes V, J and clone size, whereas the DNA furnished D and trimming. This table has under 350,000 clones, about 90% appearing once. CDR3 length equals 11 residues. Per the germline V gene, CDR1 is LGHDT and CDR2 is YNNKEL (reference sequence). The V gene lost 0 bases and the J gene lost 10 bases, with 6 bases spanning the gap. The sample originates from a study of blood T cell repertoires in COVID-19. At the level of the study: The United States, Italy and Spain were the sources of the acute and convalescent COVID-19 samples. T cells, B-cell-depleted T cells, or PBMCs supplied cDNA or gDNA.

Participants were aged roughly 18 to 89 years from more than 20 US areas. This receptor was obtained from a woman aged 55-70 years who had recovered from COVID-19. Sequencing was done on a sample of PBMCs or T cells enriched from blood (not recorded which). This sequence joins TRBV3-1 (or the pseudogene TRBV3-2) and TRBJ1-2, with D hard to call. CDR3: CASSQEGPYTF. CDR3 coding DNA: TGTGCCAGCAGCCAAGAGGGCCCCTACACCTTC.